This T cell receptor beta chain was captured in a study of metastatic and nonmetastatic thyroid tumors. General observations from the study: Reportedly, malignant thyroid tumors had significantly higher TCR beta diversity than benign nodules, in blood and tumor.

Using MiXCR, TCRdb reanalyzed the PCR reads. The sample consists of tens of thousands of clones, roughly 26% of them appearing once. Notes on this clone: Its antigen remains unknown. This clone may be a read error of a much larger clone one base away. Other DNA sequences in this specimen translate into the identical CDR3.

The germline V and J ends were trimmed by 8 bases and 6 bases, with 24 bases remaining between them. The CDR3 consists of 16 residues. Germline lookup yields CDR1 SNHLY and CDR2 FYNNEI. Thyroid surgery took place with no prior treatment in any patient. Specimen: blood. The source is a female donor with papillary thyroid cancer or a benign thyroid nodule (not recorded which). Some clones in this sample may be carry-over from other donors' samples. The chain combines TRBV2 with TRBJ2-3; possibly TRBD2 for D (5 bases). CDR3 loop: CASVGWESNPSDTQYF. The CDR3 nucleotides read TGTGCCAGCGTGGGTTGGGAGTCAAACCCATCTGATACGCAGTATTTT.